This T cell receptor (beta chain) is from a study of T-cell reconstitution after alpha-beta-depleted transplantation in children. Study-wide results and limits: Some patients' high day-60 TCRbeta diversity was attributed to recipient cells surviving conditioning. Most T-cell counts and diversity one year after the transplant came from T cells that were newly produced.

Unique molecular identifiers were incorporated during preparation of the TCRbeta library. TCRdb used MiXCR to reprocess the PCR reads, holding one entry per CDR3 protein. The sample has fewer than 750,000 distinct CDR3 sequences; around 23% are singletons. This clonotype has just a few counts. The antigen remains unidentified. The sequence derives from a boy less than two years old who had a stem cell transplant for acute myeloid leukemia, so the T cells may come from the graft donor. Here the sequenced sample was PBMCs, mostly from graft donor cells, taken 360 days after TCRalphabeta/CD19-depleted stem cell transplant.

For the CDR3, the DNA is TGTGCCAGCAGCTTCGTGGCAAGGTGGAACACTGAAGCTTTCTTT. It is translated as CASSFVARWNTEAFF. The V gene is TRBV7-8, the J gene TRBJ1-1; D is uncertain. Per germline, CDR1 SGHVS and CDR2 FQNEAQ. Trimming pared 3 bases from V and 1 base from J, leaving 12 bases between. The CDR3 runs to 15 residues.